This T cell receptor beta chain was profiled in a study of vaccination effects on CD4 cells after COVID-19. General study points: Convalescent patients in the study were few, and early post-infection timepoints were absent.

This clone was recorded only once. Its target is not known. This table comes from immunoSEQ multiplex PCR, and its TCRdb copy is limited to in-frame clones, with some not included. The repertoire holds 15,000 or so clones, with more than 75% as singletons. ViraFEST expansion of antigen-specific CD4+ T cells with viral peptide pools preceded sequencing. Having been cultured for 9 to 11 days, the cells underwent CD4+ T cell isolation. Each person got two doses of an mRNA SARS-CoV-2 vaccine, BNT162b2 or mRNA-1273. Researchers swapped half the medium for IL-2 medium on both days 3 and 7. The junction had 3 bases not matched to a gene; V was cut back by 4 bases and J by 9 bases. Germline CDR1 is SNHLY and CDR2 is FYNNEI. The CDR3 is made up of 12 amino acids.

The V gene is TRBV2, the J gene TRBJ2-1; 7 nucleotides align to TRBD2. The sequenced sample was CD4+ T cells from PBMCs cultured with HCoV-NL63 spike peptides, obtained after COVID-19 vaccination. The TCR originated in a human donor who received a COVID-19 vaccine. CDR3 bases: TGTGCCAGCAGTGGGGGGGGTCCTGAGCAGTTCTTC. It encodes CASSGGGPEQFF.